This T cell receptor (beta chain) originates from a study of neurological immune-mediated disorders. Findings and caveats of the study: One related-CDR3 cluster, identified by phylogenetic grouping, held the repertoires of 18 of 34 multiple sclerosis patients and was a possible signature. In HTLV-1-associated myelopathy, TCR clonal expansion was greatest, whereas multiple sclerosis had the least, falling below healthy controls.

Trimming removed 6 bases from V and 5 bases from J, with 19 bases in between. The CDR3 loop spans 15 amino acids. CDR1 DFQATT and CDR2 SNEGSKA come from the germline V gene (reference sequence). A 10-nucleotide random UMI tagged transcripts in template-switch 5'RACE cDNA synthesis. The output of every sequencing run exceeded 190 million TCR-beta sequences, derived from 15-18 subjects. In TCRdb, the 5' RACE reads were re-called with MiXCR into one record per CDR3 protein. The sample contains approximately 59,000 distinct CDR3 sequences, approximately 5.1% of which appear only once. This clonotype has ten or more counts. Its antigen is still unknown.

The chain employs TRBV20-1 and TRBJ1-4, with D perhaps TRBD1 (6 bases). Sequences were obtained from PBMCs. This clonotype was obtained from a human donor with multiple sclerosis. The donor label of this sample is uncertain. The CDR3 DNA follows: TGCAGTGCCAAAGATGGCAGGGGAAAGAATGAAAAACTGTTTTTT. Protein: CSAKDGRGKNEKLFF.